A single sample is the source of the 23 T cell receptor beta chains below, sequenced in a study of cytomegalovirus exposure and HLA in healthy donors. Method: immunoSEQ multiplex PCR; TCRdb's copy keeps in-frame clones and lacks some. The sample has roughly 330,000 clones; 75% to 90% are singletons. Source material: PBMCs. The receptors come from a woman in her thirties in good health and CMV-seropositive.

The chain has TRBV5-1 and TRBJ2-5; TRBD1 agrees at 11 bases. Germline CDR1 and CDR2: SGHRS and YFSETQ. The V and J ends lost 4 bases and 3 bases, in that order; junction bases with no gene match: 2. CDR3 length: 14 amino acids. The CDR3 is CASSGGQGEETQYF. CDR3 nucleotides: TGCGCCAGCAGCGGGGGACAGGGGGAAGAGACCCAGTACTTC.

This clone has more than one count but fewer than ten. The chain employs TRBV4-2 and TRBJ1-2; a weak D match, TRBD1 (6 bases). The CDR3 sequence is 14 residues long. From germline, CDR1 is LGHNA and CDR2 YNFKEQ. V dropped 4 bases and J dropped 8 bases, with 17 bases sitting between them. The CDR3 DNA is TGTGCCAGCAGCCCTACAGTCGGACAGTGGGGCTACACCTTC. Amino acid sequence: CASSPTVGQWGYTF.

This sequence joins TRBV5-4 and TRBJ2-7; D is unclear. The CDR3 loop spans 12 amino acids. The V end was cut by 3 bases, the J end by 1 base, with 5 bases between. Germline V CDR1 and CDR2: SGHNT, YYREEE (reference sequence). CDR3 in amino acids: CASSWASYEQYF. CDR3 DNA sequence: TGTGCCAGCAGCTGGGCATCCTACGAGCAGTACTTC.

The chain recombines TRBV15 with TRBJ2-7, with D tentatively TRBD2 (5 bases). Between the trimmed V and J ends, which lost 0 bases and 4 bases, there was a span of 7 bases. The CDR3 totals 13 residues. Germline V gives CDR1 LNHNV, CDR2 YYDKDF (reference sequence). Written as DNA, the CDR3 is TGTGCCACCAGCAGAGAGAGCGGATACGAGCAGTACTTC. Translation gives CATSRESGYEQYF.

The chain links TRBV5-6 to TRBJ2-7; TRBD2 aligns across 7 bases. The CDR3 sequence is 15 residues long. Germline CDR1 is SGHDT and CDR2 is YYEEEE. V trimming: 0 bases; J trimming: 6 bases; junction bases outside the gene matches: 9. CDR3 bases: TGTGCCAGCAGCTTGGGGTCGGGGGGTACCACCGAGCAGTACTTC. This translates into CASSLGSGGTTEQYF.

The V and J genes are TRBV7-2 and TRBJ1-6; D unclear. CDR1 is SGHTA and CDR2 is FQGNSA in the germline V gene. V was cut by 5 bases and J by 7 bases, with 9 bases left in between. The CDR3 has 13 amino acids. CDR3 residues: CASSPRGNSPLHF. In DNA form, the CDR3 reads TGTGCCAGCAGCCCACGGGGAAATTCACCCCTCCACTTT.

The CDR3, as DNA: TGTGCCAGCAGCTTGGGGTACGGGAGAAGGAATCAGCCCCAGCATTTT. Residues: CASSLGYGRRNQPQHF. This chain connects TRBV5-6 to TRBJ1-5; D gene unclear. The CDR3 totals 16 residues. The V end lost 0 bases, the J end lost 4 bases, and 14 bases lay between the germline ends. Germline V gene sequence: CDR1 SGHDT, CDR2 YYEEEE.

The genes are TRBV30 and TRBJ2-1; 11 bases align to TRBD2. Germline trimming cut 3 bases from V and 3 bases from J; bases unmatched to any gene: 16. Germline V lookup: CDR1 GTSNPN, CDR2 SVGIG (reference sequence). This CDR3 spans 19 amino acids. The CDR3 loop reads CAWRGESLTLAGVYNEQFF. The CDR3 coding sequence is TGTGCCTGGAGGGGCGAATCCTTGACACTAGCGGGGGTCTACAATGAGCAGTTCTTC. Full variable domain (missing parts from reference TRBV30 and TRBJ2-1): SQTIHQWPATLVQPVGSPLSLECTVEGTSNPNLYWYRQAAGRGLQLLFYSVGIGQISSEVPQNLSASRPQDRQFILSSKKLLLSDSGFYLCAWRGESLTLAGVYNEQFFGPGTRLTVL.

This chain uses TRBV4-1 with TRBJ2-5; 7 nucleotides line up with TRBD2. The J segment lost 5 bases and the V segment lost 1 base, leaving 13 bases of the junction unmatched. Germline V gives CDR1 MGHRA, CDR2 YSYEKL. The CDR3 consists of 17 residues. The CDR3 DNA reads as TGCGCCAGCAGCCAAGGAATTTGGGCTAGCGGTGGGGAGACCCAGTACTTC. It translates to CASSQGIWASGGETQYF.

The chain recombines TRBV2 with TRBJ1-1; no clear D. Germline assignment: CDR1 SNHLY and CDR2 FYNNEI. This CDR3 comprises 15 residues. The V and J ends lost 4 bases and 1 base respectively, with 13 bases between them. CDR3 sequence (DNA): TGTGCCAGCAGTGTCAGATCACAGAGGAACACTGAAGCTTTCTTT. This encodes CASSVRSQRNTEAFF.

The count of this clone is one. This CDR3 is CASSSDPGQPQHF. The CDR3 coding sequence is TGTGCCAGTAGTTCCGACCCAGGACAGCCCCAGCATTTT. This rearrangement joins TRBV19 to TRBJ1-5; D unresolved. V lost 5 bases, J lost 7 bases, and 12 bases lay in between. Germline V CDR1 and CDR2: LNHDA, SQIVND (reference sequence). CDR3 length: 13 residues.

This chain links TRBV4-3 with TRBJ2-1, with D perhaps matching TRBD2 (5 bases). The CDR3 spans 18 residues. Germline V gene sequence: CDR1 LGHNA, CDR2 YSLEER. With 0 bases removed from V and 1 base from J, the gap between germline ends came to 16 bases. The CDR3 reads CASSQDESGSWSYNEQFF. The CDR3 DNA follows: TGCGCCAGCAGCCAAGATGAGTCGGGGAGCTGGTCCTACAATGAGCAGTTCTTC.

The V and J genes are TRBV28 and TRBJ1-3; possibly TRBD1 for D (5 bases). The CDR3 is 16 amino acids. Deletions cut 1 base from V and 0 bases from J, with 10 bases between. Germline CDR1 and CDR2: MDHEN and SYDVKM. The CDR3 nucleotides read TGTGCCAGCAGTTTATTTTCAGGGAGCTCTGGAAACACCATATATTTT. Amino acids: CASSLFSGSSGNTIYF.

CDR3 coding DNA: TGTGCCAGCTCACCAAAGCCCCAGACCGGGGAGCTGTTTTTT. This codes for CASSPKPQTGELFF. The rearrangement joins TRBV18 to TRBJ2-2; D uncertain. This CDR3 is 14 amino acids long. Germline CDR1 reads KGHSH; CDR2 reads LQKENI. V was trimmed by 2 bases and J by 5 bases, leaving 9 bases between them.

The J gene is TRBJ2-7, the V gene TRBV20-1; D perhaps matches TRBD1 (5 bases). Trimming removed 5 bases from V and 6 bases from J, with 11 bases in between. Germline V gives CDR1 DFQATT, CDR2 SNEGSKA (reference sequence). The CDR3 loop spans 11 amino acids. In nucleotides, the CDR3 is TGCAGTGCTCCAGGGTATTCCGAGCAGTACTTC. It translates to CSAPGYSEQYF.

Regarding this clone: Its ends do not fully match the called genes, so a read error is possible. CDR3 region: CASRVNTPF. For the CDR3, the DNA is TGCGCCAGCAGGGTGAACACTCCCTTC. The chain links TRBV5-1 to TRBJ2-7; D not certain. Germline CDR1 is SGHRS and CDR2 is YFSETQ. The CDR3 sequence is 9 residues long.

As DNA, the CDR3 is TGTGCCACCAGCAGAGATCGACGCGGACTAGCGGGAGCCCAAGAGACCCAGTACTTC. It encodes CATSRDRRGLAGAQETQYF. V is TRBV15 and J is TRBJ2-5; 13 bases line up with TRBD2. Trimming took 0 bases from V and 1 from J; bases not matched to a gene: 8. There are 19 residues in the CDR3. CDR1 and CDR2 from the germline V gene are LNHNV and YYDKDF (reference sequence). Filled out from reference TRBV15 and TRBJ2-5, the complete variable domain reads DAMVIQNPRYQVTQFGKPVTLSCSQTLNHNVMYWYQQKSSQAPKLLFHYYDKDFNNEADTPDNFQSRRPNTSFCFLDIRSPGLGDTAMYLCATSRDRRGLAGAQETQYFGPGTRLLVL.

This clone showed up just once. The V and J genes are TRBV28 and TRBJ1-4, with no clear D. The CDR3 runs 13 residues. From germline, CDR1 is MDHEN and CDR2 SYDVKM. The V and J ends lost 2 bases and 7 bases respectively, with 8 bases between them. The CDR3 DNA reads TGTGCCAGCAGTTTAGGGCTCGGTGAAAAACTGTTTTTT. Its protein product is CASSLGLGEKLFF.

The rearrangement joins TRBV4-2 to TRBJ2-1, with 7 bases matching TRBD2. V dropped 7 bases and J dropped 5; count of bases not matched to a gene: 11. This CDR3 is 15 amino acids long. In germline, CDR1 is LGHNA, CDR2 YNFKEQ. The CDR3 sequence: CASKSGTLENNEQFF. The CDR3 nucleotides are TGTGCCAGCAAGAGCGGGACGTTAGAGAACAATGAGCAGTTCTTC.

The V call is TRBV11-3, the J call TRBJ2-1; no definite D call. This CDR3 has 15 residues. Looked up from germline, CDR1 is SGHNT and CDR2 is YENEEA. Trimming removed 5 bases from V and 0 bases from J, with 11 bases in between. Written as DNA, the CDR3 is TGTGCCAGCAGCCGTCTGTTTAGCTCCTACAATGAGCAGTTCTTC. Residues: CASSRLFSSYNEQFF.

The V gene is TRBV27, the J gene TRBJ2-1, with TRBD2 matching 9 bases. The CDR3 has 16 amino acids. The V gene's germline CDR1 is MNHEY and CDR2 SMNVEV (reference sequence). V lost 3 bases, J lost 1 base, and 4 bases stayed unmatched. The chain's CDR3 is CASSFGSGSSYNEQFF. CDR3 DNA: TGTGCCAGCAGTTTTGGTAGCGGGAGTTCCTACAATGAGCAGTTCTTC.

The chain is built from TRBV29-1 and TRBJ1-1; 8 bases are a match to TRBD1. The ends lost 4 bases at V and 4 bases at J; junction bases unmatched: 8. Germline V gene data show CDR1 as SQVTM and CDR2 as ANQGSEA. This CDR3 spans 14 amino acids. DNA for the CDR3: TGCAGCGTTGTCCGGCAGGGGGCTTTCACTGAAGCTTTCTTT. It specifies CSVVRQGAFTEAFF. Full variable domain (missing parts from reference TRBV29-1 and TRBJ1-1): SAVISQKPSRDICQRGTSLTIQCQVDSQVTMMFWYRQQPGQSLTLIATANQGSEATYESGFVIDKFPISRPNLTFSTLTVSNMSPEDSSIYLCSVVRQGAFTEAFFGQGTRLTVV.

V usage is TRBV10-3 and J usage is TRBJ1-2, with 9 bases lining up with TRBD1. The CDR3 length is 13 residues. The V segment lost 5 bases and the J segment 6 bases; nucleotides outside the gene matches: 4. CDR1 is ENHRY and CDR2 is SYGVKD in the germline V gene. The CDR3 sequence is CAISQQGANGYTF. Written as DNA, the CDR3 is TGTGCCATCAGTCAACAGGGGGCGAATGGCTACACCTTC.